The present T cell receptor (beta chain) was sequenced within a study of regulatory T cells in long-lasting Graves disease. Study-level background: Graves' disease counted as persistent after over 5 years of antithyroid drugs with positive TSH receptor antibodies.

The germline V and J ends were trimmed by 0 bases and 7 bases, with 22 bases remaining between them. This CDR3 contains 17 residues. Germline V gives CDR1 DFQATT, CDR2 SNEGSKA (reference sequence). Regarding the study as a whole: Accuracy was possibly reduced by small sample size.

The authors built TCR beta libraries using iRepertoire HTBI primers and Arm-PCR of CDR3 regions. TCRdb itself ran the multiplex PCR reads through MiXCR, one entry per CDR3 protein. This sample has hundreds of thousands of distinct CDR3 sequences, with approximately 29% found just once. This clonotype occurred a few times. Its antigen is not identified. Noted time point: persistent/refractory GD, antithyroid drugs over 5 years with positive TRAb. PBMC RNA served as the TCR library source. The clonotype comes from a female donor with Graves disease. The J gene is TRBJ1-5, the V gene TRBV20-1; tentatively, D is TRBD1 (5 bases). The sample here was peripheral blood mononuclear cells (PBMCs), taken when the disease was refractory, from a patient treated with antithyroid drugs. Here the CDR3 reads CSARDWAATGAVQPQHF. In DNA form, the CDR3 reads TGCAGTGCTAGAGATTGGGCAGCCACTGGGGCGGTCCAGCCCCAGCATTTT.